This is a list of T cell receptor beta chains from one sample in a study of blood T cell repertoires in COVID-19. Assay used: immunoSEQ multiplex PCR; TCRdb lists only in-frame clones, some missing. The table has 150,000 to 250,000 clones, 84% seen once. Specimen: PBMCs or T cells enriched from blood (not recorded which). Receptors originate from a man aged 35 to 55 who had recovered from COVID-19. Both conserved end residues are part of each CDR3. Each record gives: CDR3 length, V gene, clone size, D gene, J gene, CDR3 DNA, CDR3 protein. A D gene is named only where the DNA matches it firmly. Clone size is not always given. Where it is, it says once, few, many or a class for expanded clones.

>15|TRBV5-6|.|TRBD1|TRBJ2-7
TGTGCCAGCAGCGAGGGACAGGGGGCGAGGTACGAGCAGTACTTC
CASSEGQGARYEQYF
>13|TRBV12-3/TRBV12-4|.|TRBD1|TRBJ1-2
TGTGCCAGCAGTTTTCAGGGGGAGAATGGCTACACCTTC
CASSFQGENGYTF
>14|TRBV6-2/TRBV6-3|.|.|TRBJ2-1
TGTGCCAGCAGCCCAGGGAGCTCCTACAATGAGCAGTTCTTC
CASSPGSSYNEQFF
>14|TRBV5-1|.|.|TRBJ2-5
TGCGCCAGCAGCCCCGGCGGTGGAGAAGAGACCCAGTACTTC
CASSPGGGEETQYF
>15|TRBV11-2|.|.|TRBJ2-7
TGTGCCAGCAGCCCGCGGGCGTACCTCTCCTACGAGCAGTACTTC
CASSPRAYLSYEQYF
>11|TRBV10-2|.|.|TRBJ1-4
TGCGCCAGCAGTGAGCCGGGAAAACTGTTTTTT
CASSEPGKLFF
>14|TRBV2|.|TRBD1|TRBJ1-5
TGTGCCAGCAGCCAGGACAGGGGGAATCAGCCCCAGCATTTT
CASSQDRGNQPQHF
>15|TRBV18|.|.|TRBJ1-2
TGTGCCAGCTCACCACCGAGCAGGGGTTACGAGGGCTACACCTTC
CASSPPSRGYEGYTF
>18|TRBV7-9|.|.|TRBJ1-4
TGTGCCAGCAGCCGCTGGAGGGGTAGAAGAGTGGGTAATGAAAAACTGTTTTTT
CASSRWRGRRVGNEKLFF
>16|TRBV3-1/TRBV3-2|once|TRBD2|TRBJ2-5
TGTGCCAGCAGCCCGGGACTAGCGGGGGGACAAGAGACCCAGTACTTC
CASSPGLAGGQETQYF
>15|TRBV3-1/TRBV3-2|few|.|TRBJ1-5
TGTGCCAGCAGCCAAGGGGGGGGAGGCAATCAGCCCCAGCATTTT
CASSQGGGGNQPQHF
>14|TRBV5-4|.|.|TRBJ1-1
TGTGCCAGCAGCTTAAGGGGGACGTACACTGAAGCTTTCTTT
CASSLRGTYTEAFF
>11|TRBV28|.|.|TRBJ1-2
TGTGCCAGCAGTTCGGTCCGAGGCTACACCTTC
CASSSVRGYTF
>16|TRBV15|.|TRBD1|TRBJ2-5
TGTGCCACCAGCAGATTACCGGGACAGGGGCAAGAGACCCAGTACTTC
CATSRLPGQGQETQYF
>12|TRBV7-2|.|.|TRBJ2-3
TGTGCCAGCAGCAACCCTAGCACCCCGCAGTATTTT
CASSNPSTPQYF
>15|TRBV18|.|.|TRBJ1-5
TGTGCCAGCTCACCGGCAGGGTCTAGCAATCAGCCCCAGCATTTT
CASSPAGSSNQPQHF
>18|TRBV23-1|once|TRBD1|TRBJ2-4
TGCGCCAGCAGTCTAAAGGCCATATCTTGGACAGGGCAAAACATTCAGTACTTC
CASSLKAISWTGQNIQYF
>13|TRBV11-3|.|TRBD1|TRBJ2-1
TGTGCCAGCAGCCGTGGACAGGGCCATGAGCAGTTCTTC
CASSRGQGHEQFF
>13|TRBV28|.|.|TRBJ1-6
TGTGCCAGCAGTACAGGGTTTGTTTCACCCCTCCACTTT
CASSTGFVSPLHF
>15|TRBV4-1|.|.|TRBJ2-2
TGCGCCAGCAGCCAAGAGGGTAGGGGAACCGGGGAGCTGTTTTTT
CASSQEGRGTGELFF
>12|TRBV20-1|.|.|TRBJ2-5
TGCAGTGCTAGTCGGCGGCAAGAGACCCAGTACTTC
CSASRRQETQYF
>15|TRBV7-2|.|.|TRBJ1-4
TGTGCCAGCAGCTTAGCATACGGGGGAAGCGAAAAACTGTTTTTT
CASSLAYGGSEKLFF
>14|TRBV4-1|.|.|TRBJ1-3
TGCGCCAGCAGCCAAGGTCCGGGTGGAAACACCATATATTTT
CASSQGPGGNTIYF
>13|TRBV10-3|.|.|TRBJ1-2
TGTGCCATCACAGGAGGTAGAGGAGATGGCTACACCTTC
CAITGGRGDGYTF
>14|TRBV5-6|few|.|TRBJ2-2
TGTGCCAGCAGGGAACAGGCGAACACCGGGGAGCTGTTTTTT
CASREQANTGELFF
>20|TRBV10-3|.|TRBD1|TRBJ2-6
TGTGCCATCAGTGAGTCTATGAGGGACAGGGGATTTTCTGGGGCCAACGTCCTGACTTTC
CAISESMRDRGFSGANVLTF
>15|TRBV24-1|.|TRBD2|TRBJ2-1
TGTGCCACCAGTGATTTATCACGGGGGGGCACTGAGCAGTTCTTC
CATSDLSRGGTEQFF
>16|TRBV5-1|.|TRBD1|TRBJ2-3
TGCGCCAGCAACCTAGGCCCGGGACAGAGAGCAGATACGCAGTATTTT
CASNLGPGQRADTQYF
>16|TRBV7-8|.|.|TRBJ2-3
TGTGCCAGCAGCTTAGTTGTAGAGGGGGGCACAGATACGCAGTATTTT
CASSLVVEGGTDTQYF
>14|TRBV9|.|TRBD1|TRBJ1-6
TGTGCCAGCAGCACACAGGGGGGAGGTTCACCCCTCCACTTT
CASSTQGGGSPLHF
>13|TRBV19|.|TRBD1|TRBJ1-6
TGTGCCACCTCGACAGGGGGGGAATCACCCCTCCACTTT
CATSTGGESPLHF
>13|TRBV2|.|.|TRBJ2-5
TGTGCCAGCAGCCGGGACTTACAAGAGACCCAGTACTTC
CASSRDLQETQYF
>15|TRBV5-1|.|TRBD1|TRBJ1-5
TGCGCCAGCAGCCCGGGACAGTATAGCAATCAGCCCCAGCATTTT
CASSPGQYSNQPQHF
>18|TRBV9|few|.|TRBJ1-2
TGTGCCAGCAGCGTAGGAAGATCCGGGGGGGCATTGACCTATGGCTACACCTTC
CASSVGRSGGALTYGYTF
>11|TRBV6-5|.|.|TRBJ2-1
TGTGCCAGCAGTTACTCCGGGGAGCAGTTCTTC
CASSYSGEQFF
>13|TRBV3-1/TRBV3-2|.|.|TRBJ1-1
TGTGCCAGCAGCTCAGTCGCCCCAACTGAAGCTTTCTTT
CASSSVAPTEAFF